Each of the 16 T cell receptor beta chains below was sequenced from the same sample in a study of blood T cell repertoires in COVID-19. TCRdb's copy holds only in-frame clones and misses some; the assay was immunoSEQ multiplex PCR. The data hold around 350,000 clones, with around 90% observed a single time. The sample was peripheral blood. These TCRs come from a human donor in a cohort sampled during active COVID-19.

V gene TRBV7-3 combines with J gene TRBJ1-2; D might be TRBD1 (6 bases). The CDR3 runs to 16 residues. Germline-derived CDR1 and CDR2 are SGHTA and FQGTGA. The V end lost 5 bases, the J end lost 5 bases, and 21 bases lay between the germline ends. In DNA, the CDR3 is TGTGCCAGCAGCCCCGACTTCAACAGGGAATTATATGGCTACACCTTC. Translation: CASSPDFNRELYGYTF.

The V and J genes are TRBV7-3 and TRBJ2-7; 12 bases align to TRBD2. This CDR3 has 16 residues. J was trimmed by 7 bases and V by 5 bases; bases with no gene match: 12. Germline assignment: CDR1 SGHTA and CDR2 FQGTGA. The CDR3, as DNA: TGTGCCAGCAGCCCACCACTAGCGGGGGGCCTAGGGGAGCAGTACTTC. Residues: CASSPPLAGGLGEQYF. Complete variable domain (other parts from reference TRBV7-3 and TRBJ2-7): GAGVSQTPSNKVTEKGKYVELRCDPISGHTALYWYRQSLGQGPEFLIYFQGTGAADDSGLPNDRFFAVRPEGSVSTLKIQRTERGDSAVYLCASSPPLAGGLGEQYFGPGTRLTVT.

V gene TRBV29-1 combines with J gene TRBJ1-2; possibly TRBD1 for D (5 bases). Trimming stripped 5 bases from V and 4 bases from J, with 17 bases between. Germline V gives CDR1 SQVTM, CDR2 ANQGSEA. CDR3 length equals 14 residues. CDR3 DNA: TGCAGCGTTTCCCCCCGACAGAGGAGCTATGGCTACACCTTC. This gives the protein CSVSPRQRSYGYTF. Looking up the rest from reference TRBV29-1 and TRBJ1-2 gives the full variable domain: SAVISQKPSRDICQRGTSLTIQCQVDSQVTMMFWYRQQPGQSLTLIATANQGSEATYESGFVIDKFPISRPNLTFSTLTVSNMSPEDSSIYLCSVSPRQRSYGYTFGSGTRLTVV.

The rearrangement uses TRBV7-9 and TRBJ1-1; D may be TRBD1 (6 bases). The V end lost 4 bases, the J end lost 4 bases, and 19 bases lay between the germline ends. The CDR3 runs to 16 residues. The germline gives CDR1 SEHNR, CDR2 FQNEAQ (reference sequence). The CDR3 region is CASSSRAVGHPTEAFF. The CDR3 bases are TGTGCCAGCAGCTCCCGAGCGGTGGGACACCCCACTGAAGCTTTCTTT.

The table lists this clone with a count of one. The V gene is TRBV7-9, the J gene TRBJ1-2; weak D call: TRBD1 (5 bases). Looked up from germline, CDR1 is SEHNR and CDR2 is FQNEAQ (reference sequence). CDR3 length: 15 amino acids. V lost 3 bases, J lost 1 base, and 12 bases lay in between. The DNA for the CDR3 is TGTGCCAGCAGCTTCGGGACTGCGATTAACTATGGCTACACCTTC. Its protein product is CASSFGTAINYGYTF.

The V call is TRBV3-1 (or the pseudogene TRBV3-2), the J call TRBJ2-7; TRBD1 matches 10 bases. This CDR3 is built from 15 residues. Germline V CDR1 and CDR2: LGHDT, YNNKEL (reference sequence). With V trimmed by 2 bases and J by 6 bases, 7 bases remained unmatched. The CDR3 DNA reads TGTGCCAGCAGCCAAATGGTGCGGACAGGGGGCGAGCAGTACTTC. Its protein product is CASSQMVRTGGEQYF.

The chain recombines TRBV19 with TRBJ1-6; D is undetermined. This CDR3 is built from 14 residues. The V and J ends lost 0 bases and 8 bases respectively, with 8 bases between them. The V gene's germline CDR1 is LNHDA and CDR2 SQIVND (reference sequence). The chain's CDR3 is CASSIDRTDSPLHF. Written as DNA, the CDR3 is TGTGCCAGTAGTATAGACAGGACTGATTCACCCCTCCACTTT. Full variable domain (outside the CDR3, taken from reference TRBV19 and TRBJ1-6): DGGITQSPKYLFRKEGQNVTLSCEQNLNHDAMYWYRQDPGQGLRLIYYSQIVNDFQKGDIAEGYSVSREKKESFPLTVTSAQKNPTAFYLCASSIDRTDSPLHFGNGTRLTVT.

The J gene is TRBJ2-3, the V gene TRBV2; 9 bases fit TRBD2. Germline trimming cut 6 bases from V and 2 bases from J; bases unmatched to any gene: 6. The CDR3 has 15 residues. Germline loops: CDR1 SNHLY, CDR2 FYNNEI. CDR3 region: CASRRLAGPTDTQYF. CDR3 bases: TGTGCCAGCAGACGGCTAGCGGGACCCACAGATACGCAGTATTTT.

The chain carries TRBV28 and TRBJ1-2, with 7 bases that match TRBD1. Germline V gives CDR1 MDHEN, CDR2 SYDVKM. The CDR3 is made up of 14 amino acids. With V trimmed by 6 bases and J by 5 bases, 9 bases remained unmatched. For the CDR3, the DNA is TGTGCCAGCAGCCCTCTCGACAGGGAATATGGCTACACCTTC. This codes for CASSPLDREYGYTF.

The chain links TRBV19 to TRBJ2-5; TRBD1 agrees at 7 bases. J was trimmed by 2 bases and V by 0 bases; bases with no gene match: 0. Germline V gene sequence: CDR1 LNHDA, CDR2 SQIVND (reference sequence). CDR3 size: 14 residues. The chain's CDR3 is CASSIDRGQETQYF. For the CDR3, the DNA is TGTGCCAGTAGTATAGACAGGGGGCAAGAGACCCAGTACTTC.

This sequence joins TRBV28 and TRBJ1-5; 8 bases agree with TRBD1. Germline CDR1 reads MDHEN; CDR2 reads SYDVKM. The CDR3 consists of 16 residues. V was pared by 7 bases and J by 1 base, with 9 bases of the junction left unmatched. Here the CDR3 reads CASTQNQGASNQPQHF. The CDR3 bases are TGTGCCAGCACCCAGAATCAGGGGGCCAGCAATCAGCCCCAGCATTTT.

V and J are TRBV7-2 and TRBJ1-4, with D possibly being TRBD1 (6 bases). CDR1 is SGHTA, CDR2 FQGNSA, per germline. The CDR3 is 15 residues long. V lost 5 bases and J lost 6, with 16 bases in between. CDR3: CASSPAPQGYEKLFF. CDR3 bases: TGTGCCAGCAGCCCCGCGCCCCAGGGGTATGAAAAACTGTTTTTT.

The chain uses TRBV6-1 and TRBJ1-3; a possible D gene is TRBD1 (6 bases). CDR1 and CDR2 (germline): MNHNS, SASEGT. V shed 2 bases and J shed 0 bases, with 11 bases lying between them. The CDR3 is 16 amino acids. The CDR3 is CASSETGTSSGNTIYF. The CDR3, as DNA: TGTGCCAGCAGTGAAACAGGGACGAGCTCTGGAAACACCATATATTTT.

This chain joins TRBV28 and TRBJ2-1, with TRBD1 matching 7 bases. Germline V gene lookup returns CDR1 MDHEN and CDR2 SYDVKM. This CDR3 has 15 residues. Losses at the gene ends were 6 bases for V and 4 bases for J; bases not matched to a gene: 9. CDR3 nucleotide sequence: TGTGCCAGCAGCCTCGACAGGGATAATTACAATGAGCAGTTCTTC. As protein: CASSLDRDNYNEQFF.

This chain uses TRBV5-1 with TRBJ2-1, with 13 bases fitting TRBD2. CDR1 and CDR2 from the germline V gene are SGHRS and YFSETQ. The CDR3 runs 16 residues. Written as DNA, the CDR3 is TGCGCTACGATGCCCTTGGGGACTAGCGGGGCCCGGAGGCAGTTCTTC. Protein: CATMPLGTSGARRQFF.

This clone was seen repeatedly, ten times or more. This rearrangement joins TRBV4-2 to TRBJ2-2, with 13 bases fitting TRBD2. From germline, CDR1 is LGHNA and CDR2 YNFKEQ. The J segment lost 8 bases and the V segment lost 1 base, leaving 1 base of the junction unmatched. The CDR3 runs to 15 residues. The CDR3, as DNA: TGTGCCAGCAGCCAAGGGACTAGCGGGAGTGGGGAGCTGTTTTTT. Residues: CASSQGTSGSGELFF.